The clone carrying this T cell receptor (beta chain) was counted a few times. Antigen unknown. Although they were nominally healthy when sampled, donors likely had unrecorded immune exposures. The PCR made use of 60 Vbeta and 13 Jbeta primers. Some clones are missing from TCRdb's copy, which holds only in-frame ones; the method was immunoSEQ multiplex PCR. Among tens of thousands of clones listed, 70% to 85% were seen once. The data stem from a study of cytomegalovirus exposure and HLA in healthy donors. The CDR3 loop spans 15 amino acids. V dropped 7 bases and J dropped 6 bases, with 19 bases sitting between them. Germline V gene data show CDR1 as LNHDA and CDR2 as SQIVND (reference sequence). Study-level points and caveats: Later analysis suggested links between common viral pathogens and several top significant clusters. Diagnosis of cytomegalovirus status made by the classifier reportedly showed high specificity and sensitivity. The authors excluded some V segments, including TRBV6-2 and TRBV6-3, as indistinguishable.

V and J are TRBV19 and TRBJ1-3; D uncertain. This TCR derives from a man between 18 and 35 years old in good health and CMV-seronegative. Sequenced material: PBMCs. The CDR3 spells CASTQPPGGANTIYF. In DNA, the CDR3 is TGTGCCAGTACCCAACCGCCCGGAGGTGCAAACACCATATATTTT.